This TCR beta chain was captured by sequencing in a study of cytomegalovirus exposure and HLA in healthy donors. Germline V lookup: CDR1 SGDLS, CDR2 YYNGEE. The CDR3 sequence is 17 residues long. Trimming cost V 1 base and J 2 bases; bases outside gene matches: 5. Broader study findings: Presence/absence analyses treated sequencing depth as roughly uniform across donors. Likely technical artifact: a cluster of highly shared sequence variants. Later analysis associated a missense DCLRE1C variant with TCR beta V- and J-gene trimming.

The study ran its PCR with 60 Vbeta and 13 Jbeta primers. Profiled with immunoSEQ multiplex PCR; TCRdb holds only in-frame clones, not every one. Of a few hundred thousand clones in the sample, about 80% were seen once. With respect to this clone: Its antigen is currently unknown.

This clonotype was obtained from a girl aged 2 to 10 in good health and CMV-seronegative. The sample taken for sequencing was PBMCs. The genes are TRBV9 and TRBJ2-6; 8 bases map to TRBD2. The CDR3 nucleotides are TGTGCCAGCAGCGTACCGGGAGGGGTTACTGGGGCCAACGTCCTGACTTTC. Encoded protein: CASSVPGGVTGANVLTF.